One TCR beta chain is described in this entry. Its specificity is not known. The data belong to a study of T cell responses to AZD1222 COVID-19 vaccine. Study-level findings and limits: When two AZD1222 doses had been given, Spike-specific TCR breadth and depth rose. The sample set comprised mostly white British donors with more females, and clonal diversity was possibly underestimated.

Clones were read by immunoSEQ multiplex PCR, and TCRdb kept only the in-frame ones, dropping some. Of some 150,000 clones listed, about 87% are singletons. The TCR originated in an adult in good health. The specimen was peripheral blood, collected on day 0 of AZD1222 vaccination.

Here the CDR3 reads CASRGLAGNQPQHF. The DNA of the CDR3 is TGTGCCAGCAGGGGCCTAGCCGGCAATCAGCCCCAGCATTTT. The rearrangement uses TRBV6-5 and TRBJ1-5, with D unclear. From germline, CDR1 is MNHEY and CDR2 SVGAGI. V was trimmed by 6 bases and J by 2 bases, leaving 11 bases between them. This CDR3 has 14 residues.